This T cell receptor beta chain was captured by sequencing in a study of blood T cell repertoires in COVID-19. For the study at large: T cells, B-cell-depleted T cells, or PBMCs supplied cDNA or gDNA.

Authors' analysis steps: Amplified reference gene primers provided the basis for estimating nucleated cell counts. Only in-frame clones appear in the TCRdb table, and some are missing; sequencing was by immunoSEQ multiplex PCR. The D gene and trimming were derived from the DNA, and the V and J assignments and clone size from that table. The sample has 410,000 or so clones, around 91% seen once. This CDR3 has 12 amino acids. The ends were cut back, 5 bases at V and 5 bases at J, with 8 bases in the middle. This clone was seen only a few times. The clonotype comes from a woman aged 40 to 55 with COVID-19, enrolled during active disease. The specimen sequenced was peripheral blood. This chain links TRBV12-3 or TRBV12-4 with TRBJ2-3, with D maybe TRBD2 (5 bases). DNA for the CDR3: TGTGCCAGCAGTACTACTAGAGATACGCAGTATTTT. Its protein is CASSTTRDTQYF.